One sample yielded the 3 T cell receptor beta chains listed below, sequenced in a study of blood T cell repertoires in COVID-19. Assay: immunoSEQ multiplex PCR; the TCRdb copy retains only in-frame clones and omits some. The sample lists 150,000 or so clones; roughly 87% were seen once. What was sequenced was PBMCs or T cells enriched from blood (not recorded which). The source of these receptors is a woman in her 40s who had been exposed to COVID-19.

For the CDR3, the DNA is TGTGCCAGCAGCTATCATCGCGGGACAGAAGAAGCTTTCTTT. Translating gives CASSYHRGTEEAFF. The chain joins TRBV6-2 or TRBV6-3 to TRBJ1-1, with 7 bases identical to TRBD1. The CDR3 runs to 14 residues. Looked up from germline, CDR1 is MNHEY and CDR2 is SVGEGT. V dropped 6 bases and J dropped 8; count of bases not matched to a gene: 12.

There are a few counts of this clone. The rearrangement joins TRBV13 to TRBJ2-2, with 13 bases identical to TRBD2. CDR3 length: 16 residues. Per the germline V gene, CDR1 is PRHDT and CDR2 is FYEKMQ (reference sequence). V shed 4 bases, J shed 7 bases, and the junction held 6 bases outside the gene matches. Written as DNA, the CDR3 is TGTGCCAGCAGCTCACCAGGACTAGCGGGAGTCGGGGAGCTGTTTTTT. Protein sequence: CASSSPGLAGVGELFF.

This chain uses TRBV9 with TRBJ1-1; tentatively, D is TRBD1 (6 bases). The length of the CDR3 is 15 residues. Trimming took off 4 bases at V and 5 bases at J, with 18 bases between the two ends. Germline V lookup: CDR1 SGDLS, CDR2 YYNGEE. Written as DNA, the CDR3 is TGTGCCAGCAGCCTACACAGGGAACTTAGGACTGAAGCTTTCTTT. Protein product: CASSLHRELRTEAFF.